The next 12 T cell receptor beta chains were all read from a single sample in a study of CD8 T cells in Susac syndrome (dated by TCRdb to the late 2010s). Library generation was performed with the immunoSEQ multiplex PCR assay. RNA was extracted using the RNeasy kit, and about 0.45 to 1 microgram was reverse transcribed with random hexamers. TCRdb passed the public sequencing reads through fastp at Q25 and MiXCR, retaining productive beta sequences. Here each entry gathers all rows of one CDR3 protein and keeps the most common genes and DNA. Recorded for this sample are under 250,000 distinct CDR3 sequences; 93% of them occurred a single time. Clones ranked in the top ten supply 0.07% to 0.09% of the sample. The sequenced sample was CD4+ T cells from PBMCs. Source of these receptors: a human donor with multiple sclerosis.

The CDR3 DNA is TGTGCCACCAAGACAGGGGCCGGCACAGATACGCAGTATTTT. This translates into CATKTGAGTDTQYF. This chain uses TRBV27 with TRBJ2-3; the match to TRBD1 covers 8 bases. CDR1 is MNHEY and CDR2 is SMNVEV in the germline V gene (reference sequence). J lost 1 base, V lost 10 bases, and 7 bases had no gene match. This CDR3 region has 14 residues.

The V and J genes are TRBV12-3 or TRBV12-4 and TRBJ2-1; 13 bases fit TRBD2. This CDR3 spans 15 amino acids. Germline trimming cut 3 bases from V and 4 bases from J; bases unmatched to any gene: 0. The CDR3 region is CASSLTSGGYNEQFF. The DNA of the CDR3 is TGTGCCAGCAGTTTGACTAGCGGGGGGTACAATGAGCAGTTCTTC.

A single count supports this clonotype. The chain carries TRBV20-1 and TRBJ2-5, with 7 bases fitting TRBD2. This CDR3 spans 15 amino acids. V gave up 3 bases and J gave up 2 bases; unmatched junction bases: 9. Germline CDR1 and CDR2: DFQATT and SNEGSKA (reference sequence). The CDR3 spells CSASELGGSQETQYF. The CDR3 bases are TGCAGTGCTAGCGAGCTGGGGGGGTCACAAGAGACCCAGTACTTC.

This rearrangement joins TRBV7-7 to TRBJ2-7; the D gene is possibly TRBD1 (6 bases). This CDR3 contains 15 residues. Germline V gene sequence: CDR1 SSHAT, CDR2 FNYEAQ (reference sequence). CDR3 bases: TGTGCTAGCAGCTTAGTGGGACACCTCTCCTACGAGCAGTACGTC. Encoded protein: CASSLVGHLSYEQYV.

The rearrangement uses TRBV19 and TRBJ2-7, with D perhaps matching TRBD2 (5 bases). Germline V lookup: CDR1 LNHDA, CDR2 SQIVND (reference sequence). This CDR3 contains 13 residues. Between the trimmed V and J ends, which lost 5 bases and 6 bases, there was a span of 14 bases. The chain's CDR3 is CASSPSPGSEQYV. CDR3 sequence (DNA): TGTGCCAGTAGTCCAAGTCCGGGGAGCGAGCAGTACGTC.

This chain uses TRBV7-3 with TRBJ2-1, with 9 positions matching TRBD2. The CDR3 has 15 amino acids. Losses at the gene ends were 1 base for V and 6 bases for J; bases not matched to a gene: 4. Germline CDR1 SGHTA, CDR2 FQGTGA. The CDR3 sequence: CASSLIGGRANEQFF. In DNA form, the CDR3 reads TGTGCCAGCAGCTTAATCGGCGGGAGGGCCAATGAGCAGTTCTTC.

The J gene is TRBJ1-2, the V gene TRBV6-5, with D unclear. The V end was cut by 6 bases, the J end by 2 bases, with 4 bases between. The CDR3 length is 11 residues. Germline CDR1 and CDR2: MNHEY and SVGAGI. The CDR3 sequence: CASRGNYGYTF. CDR3 coding DNA: TGTGCCAGCAGGGGGAACTATGGCTACACCTTC.

The rearrangement joins TRBV4-1 to TRBJ2-2, with 16 bases that match TRBD2. V was pared by 1 base and J by 0 bases, with 5 bases of the junction left unmatched. Germline assignment: CDR1 MGHRA and CDR2 YSYEKL. The CDR3 spans 20 residues. The CDR3: CASSQAPGLAGGTNTGELFF. The CDR3 bases are TGCGCCAGCAGCCAAGCCCCGGGACTAGCGGGAGGGACGAACACCGGGGAGCTGTTTTTT.

The rearrangement joins TRBV29-1 to TRBJ2-3; D is possibly TRBD2 (5 bases). The CDR3 is 10 amino acids. Germline values: CDR1 SQVTM, CDR2 ANQGSEA. Trimming cost V 5 bases and J 6 bases, with 6 bases left between them. The CDR3 DNA reads as TGCAGCGTTATAGCGGATACGCAGTATTTT. Its protein product is CSVIADTQYF.

This rearrangement joins TRBV12-3 or TRBV12-4 to TRBJ2-6, with D unclear. The CDR3 is 13 residues long. V was pared by 5 bases and J by 5 bases, with 7 bases between. In DNA, the CDR3 is TGTGCCAGCAGTCCCCCTTGGGCCAACGTCCTGACTTTC. The encoded protein is CASSPPWANVLTF.

With respect to this clonotype: An end of the junction differs from the germline gene, which may be a read error. The chain recombines TRBV20-1 with TRBJ2-2; D remains ambiguous. Looked up from germline, CDR1 is DFQATT and CDR2 is SNEGSKA (reference sequence). CDR3 length: 11 amino acids. CDR3 protein: CSAGDTGELFF. The CDR3 coding sequence is TGCAGTGCTGGAGACACCGGGGAGCTGTTTTTT.

The J gene is TRBJ1-1, the V gene TRBV9; 11 nucleotides agree with TRBD1. The CDR3 spans 15 residues. Unmatched junction bases numbered 15, after V lost 6 bases and J lost 11 bases. Germline-derived CDR1 and CDR2 are SGDLS and YYNGEE. In DNA, the CDR3 is TGTGCCAGCACCGTGAACCGGGACAGGGGGAGTAGGGCTTTCTTT. Residues: CASTVNRDRGSRAFF.